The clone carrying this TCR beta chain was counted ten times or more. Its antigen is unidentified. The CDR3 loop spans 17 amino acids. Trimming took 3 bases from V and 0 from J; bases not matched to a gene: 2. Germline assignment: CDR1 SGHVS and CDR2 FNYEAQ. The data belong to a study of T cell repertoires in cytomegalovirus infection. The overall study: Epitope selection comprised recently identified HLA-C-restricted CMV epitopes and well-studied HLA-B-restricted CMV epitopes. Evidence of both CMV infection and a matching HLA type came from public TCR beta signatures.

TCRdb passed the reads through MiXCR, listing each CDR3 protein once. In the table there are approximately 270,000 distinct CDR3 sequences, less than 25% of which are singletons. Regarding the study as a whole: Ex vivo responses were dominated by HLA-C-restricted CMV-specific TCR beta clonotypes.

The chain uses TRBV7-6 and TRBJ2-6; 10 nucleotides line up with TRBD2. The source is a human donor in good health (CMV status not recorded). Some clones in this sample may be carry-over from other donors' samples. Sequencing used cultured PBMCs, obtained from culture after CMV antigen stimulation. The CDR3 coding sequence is TGTGCCAGCAGCTTCACTAGCGGGGCCTCTGGGGCCAACGTCCTGACTTTC. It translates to CASSFTSGASGANVLTF.